Presented here are 32 T cell receptor beta chains from one specimen sequenced in a study of T cell repertoires in cytomegalovirus infection (dated by TCRdb to the late 2010s). This sample was sequenced with an Illumina HiSeq 1500. TCRdb trimmed public reads at Q25 via fastp, called clones via MiXCR and kept in-frame beta chains. Entries that share a CDR3 protein sequence are merged under the most common genes and DNA. This sample has 680,000 or so distinct CDR3 sequences in its table, and 35% to 45% of those were observed once. Clones ranked in the top ten supply 2.5% to 3.5% of the sample. Input material: PBMCs. These receptors all stem from a human donor in good health (CMV status not recorded). Some clones in this sample may be carry-over from other donors' samples.

This clonotype was seen more than once but under ten times. The chain links TRBV6-8 to TRBJ2-1, with TRBD2 matching 7 bases. V lost 5 bases and J lost 12; bases outside the gene matches: 19. This CDR3 is 16 amino acids long. CDR1 and CDR2 (germline): MNHGY, SAAAGT. The DNA for the CDR3 is TGTGCCAGCAGTATTACTTGGGGGGTAGGAGGGAGGGGGCAGTTCTTC. Amino acids: CASSITWGVGGRGQFF.

This chain links TRBV5-1 with TRBJ2-7, with D perhaps matching TRBD1 (6 bases). V was pared by 7 bases and J by 1 base, with 15 bases between. The germline V gene has CDR1 SGHRS and CDR2 YFSETQ. This CDR3 has 14 residues. The CDR3 sequence is CASGTQGPSYEQYF. CDR3 bases: TGCGCCAGCGGTACACAGGGTCCTTCCTACGAGCAGTACTTC.

The CDR3 DNA is TGTGCCAGCAGTTTAGGCCTACTGGGCGCCGGGGAGCTGTTTTTT. This translates into CASSLGLLGAGELFF. V is TRBV28 and J is TRBJ2-2, with unresolved D. Trimming stripped 2 bases from V and 6 bases from J, with 13 bases between. This CDR3 has 15 residues. CDR1 MDHEN and CDR2 SYDVKM come from the germline V gene.

V is TRBV29-1 and J is TRBJ1-2, with 9 bases aligning to TRBD1. J was trimmed by 7 bases and V by 6 bases; bases with no gene match: 12. Germline V gene lookup returns CDR1 SQVTM and CDR2 ANQGSEA. This CDR3 is 14 amino acids long. The CDR3 DNA reads as TGCAGCGTCCGGGACAGGGATTCAGTGGGTGGCTACACCTTC. Amino acids: CSVRDRDSVGGYTF.

The rearrangement links TRBV15 to TRBJ1-5; D is undetermined. The CDR3 has 13 residues. The V end lost 1 base, the J end lost 10 bases, and 11 bases lay between the germline ends. Germline CDR1 is LNHNV and CDR2 is YYDKDF (reference sequence). CDR3 sequence: CATSRGDGGPQHF. CDR3 DNA: TGTGCCACCAGCAGAGGTGATGGAGGACCCCAGCATTTT.

This clonotype was seen more than once but under ten times. The rearrangement links TRBV7-8 to TRBJ2-7, with a weak D call TRBD2 (5 bases). Between the trimmed V and J ends, which lost 5 bases and 3 bases, there was a span of 17 bases. CDR3 length equals 15 residues. Germline assignment: CDR1 SGHVS and CDR2 FQNEAQ. CDR3 DNA: TGTGCCAGCAGCGACCGGGCTAGCCGGTACTACGAGCAGTACTTC. Translated, it gives CASSDRASRYYEQYF.

The genes are TRBV12-3 or TRBV12-4 and TRBJ1-5; TRBD1 is a possible D gene (5 bases). The CDR3 extends over 15 amino acids. The V end lost 4 bases, the J end lost 2 bases, and 12 bases lay between the germline ends. The CDR3 DNA follows: TGTGCCAGCAGTTGGAGGGGAAGGGGCAATCAGCCCCAGCATTTT. Amino acids: CASSWRGRGNQPQHF.

There are many counts of this clonotype. The chain employs TRBV28 and TRBJ1-1; D not certain. This CDR3 is 16 amino acids long. Trimming stripped 4 bases from V and 1 base from J, with 16 bases between. CDR1 is MDHEN and CDR2 is SYDVKM in the germline V gene. In DNA, the CDR3 is TGTGCCAGCAGTTCGGCGTTTCTGGGAGGGAACACTGAAGCTTTCTTT. This codes for CASSSAFLGGNTEAFF.

The chain joins TRBV19 to TRBJ2-2; 9 nucleotides match TRBD2. In germline, CDR1 is LNHDA, CDR2 SQIVND (reference sequence). Trimming at V came to 9 bases and at J to 4 bases, leaving 9 bases not matched to a gene. The CDR3 covers 15 residues. CDR3 nucleotides: TGTGCCAGCGTACTGAGCGGGAGGAGCACCGGGGAGCTGTTTTTT. It is translated as CASVLSGRSTGELFF.

The gene calls are TRBV28 and TRBJ2-1; TRBD1 agrees at 7 bases. The germline V gene has CDR1 MDHEN and CDR2 SYDVKM. The junction had 8 bases not matched to a gene; V was cut back by 6 bases and J by 3 bases. The CDR3 covers 15 residues. CDR3 region: CASRWDRLFYNEQFF. The CDR3 bases are TGTGCCAGCAGATGGGACAGATTGTTCTACAATGAGCAGTTCTTC.

This clonotype showed up many times. V and J are TRBV7-2 and TRBJ1-1; no clear D gene. V lost 0 bases, J lost 0 bases, and 8 bases lay in between. This CDR3 is 15 amino acids long. Looked up from germline, CDR1 is SGHTA and CDR2 is FQGNSA. In nucleotides, the CDR3 is TGTGCCAGCAGCTTAGCTTTTAAGATGAACACTGAAGCTTTCTTT. Its translation: CASSLAFKMNTEAFF.

In this sample, this clonotype turned up a few times. The genes are TRBV7-2 and TRBJ2-7, with a weak D call TRBD2 (6 bases). Looked up from germline, CDR1 is SGHTA and CDR2 is FQGNSA. The CDR3 length is 15 residues. The V end was cut by 1 base, the J end by 5 bases, with 15 bases between. The CDR3 sequence: CASSLVPGLRDEQYF. DNA of the CDR3: TGTGCCAGCAGCTTAGTTCCGGGACTCCGCGACGAGCAGTACTTC.

The chain joins TRBV20-1 to TRBJ2-7, with D possibly TRBD2 on 6 matching bases. This CDR3 region has 13 residues. The germline gives CDR1 DFQATT, CDR2 SNEGSKA (reference sequence). Trimming removed 3 bases at V and 0 bases at J, with 9 bases between. The CDR3 DNA follows: TGCAGTGCTAGGGAGGACTACTCCTACGAGCAGTACTTC. It is translated as CSAREDYSYEQYF.

This clonotype was seen ten or more times. Written as DNA, the CDR3 is TGTGCCAGCAGCTTAGATGGGACCCAGTACTTC. It codes for CASSLDGTQYF. V is TRBV7-9 and J is TRBJ2-5, with D unclear. The V and J ends lost 1 base and 7 bases respectively, with 4 bases between them. Germline V gene lookup returns CDR1 SEHNR and CDR2 FQNEAQ (reference sequence). There are 11 residues in the CDR3.

This chain joins TRBV27 and TRBJ2-2; D call uncertain. V gave up 6 bases and J gave up 6 bases, with 8 bases separating them. The CDR3 runs to 12 residues. Germline CDR1 MNHEY, CDR2 SMNVEV (reference sequence). Here the CDR3 reads CASSRQAGELFF. As DNA, the CDR3 is TGTGCCAGCAGCCGCCAAGCCGGGGAGCTGTTTTTT.

The chain recombines TRBV6-1 with TRBJ1-1; D gene ambiguous. The germline V and J ends were trimmed by 5 bases and 0 bases, with 10 bases remaining between them. This CDR3 comprises 14 residues. Germline CDR1 MNHNS, CDR2 SASEGT. In DNA, the CDR3 is TGTGCCAGCAGTCAACGTACGCTGAACACTGAAGCTTTCTTT. Its protein is CASSQRTLNTEAFF.

This chain uses TRBV19 with TRBJ2-3; 8 bases agree with TRBD1. The CDR3 runs 15 residues. V trimming: 5 bases; J trimming: 5 bases; junction bases outside the gene matches: 9. Germline-derived CDR1 and CDR2 are LNHDA and SQIVND (reference sequence). CDR3: CASSPGGQFGDTQYF. The DNA of the CDR3 is TGTGCCAGTAGTCCAGGGGGCCAGTTTGGAGATACGCAGTATTTT.

This chain joins TRBV28 and TRBJ1-4; no clear D. This CDR3 comprises 16 residues. The V end lost 6 bases, the J end lost 4 bases, and 18 bases lay between the germline ends. CDR1 is MDHEN and CDR2 is SYDVKM in the germline V gene. CDR3 DNA: TGTGCCAGCAGACCTCGACTCGGACGTTTTAATGAAAAACTGTTTTTT. Its translation is CASRPRLGRFNEKLFF.

The V call is TRBV5-4, the J call TRBJ2-3; 11 bases align to TRBD1. V shed 3 bases, J shed 4 bases, and the junction held 4 bases outside the gene matches. The germline CDR1 and CDR2 sequences are SGHNT and YYREEE (reference sequence). This CDR3 comprises 15 residues. The CDR3 DNA follows: TGTGCCAGCAGCTCGCCGGGACAGGGGGCAGATACGCAGTATTTT. It yields the protein CASSSPGQGADTQYF.

The DNA for the CDR3 is TGTGCCAGCAGTGAAGCGGGGGGGCGGAATCAGCCCCAGCATTTT. This codes for CASSEAGGRNQPQHF. J is TRBJ1-5 and V is TRBV6-1; TRBD1 might be the D (6 bases). CDR1 and CDR2 (germline): MNHNS, SASEGT. With 0 bases removed from V and 4 bases from J, the gap between germline ends came to 10 bases. This CDR3 comprises 15 residues.

This rearrangement joins TRBV20-1 to TRBJ1-2; a weak D match, TRBD1 (5 bases). V lost 3 bases and J lost 7, with 9 bases in between. The CDR3 contains 11 residues. Germline assignment: CDR1 DFQATT and CDR2 SNEGSKA (reference sequence). The DNA of the CDR3 is TGCAGTGCTAGGCGGGACTCTGGCTACACCTTC. This encodes CSARRDSGYTF.

This clonotype was seen a handful of times. The rearrangement uses TRBV28 and TRBJ1-4; D is uncertain. CDR3 length: 15 amino acids. Germline lookup yields CDR1 MDHEN and CDR2 SYDVKM. V was clipped by 5 bases and J by 4 bases, with 14 bases between them. CDR3 DNA sequence: TGTGCCAGCAGTGATCCGGGCAGACTTAATGAAAAACTGTTTTTT. Protein product: CASSDPGRLNEKLFF. Full variable domain (remainder filled in from reference TRBV28 and TRBJ1-4): DVKVTQSSRYLVKRTGEKVFLECVQDMDHENMFWYRQDPGLGLRLIYFSYDVKMKEKGDIPEGYSVSREKKERFSLILESASTNQTSMYLCASSDPGRLNEKLFFGSGTQLSVL.

V is TRBV10-3 and J is TRBJ2-1; 7 nucleotides agree with TRBD2. The CDR3 has 12 residues. CDR1 is ENHRY and CDR2 is SYGVKD in the germline V gene. The J segment lost 8 bases and the V segment lost 4 bases, leaving 2 bases of the junction unmatched. The CDR3 loop is CAISVGGDEQFF. In DNA, the CDR3 is TGTGCCATCAGTGTTGGGGGGGATGAGCAGTTCTTC.

The rearrangement uses TRBV28 and TRBJ1-2, with D tentatively TRBD1 (5 bases). V was pared by 2 bases and J by 2 bases, with 12 bases between. The CDR3 is 15 residues long. Germline values: CDR1 MDHEN, CDR2 SYDVKM. The CDR3 sequence is CASSLAPGFNYGYTF. CDR3 sequence (DNA): TGTGCCAGCAGTTTAGCCCCAGGGTTCAACTATGGCTACACCTTC.

This rearrangement joins TRBV6-5 to TRBJ2-5; possibly TRBD2 for D (6 bases). The CDR3 runs 16 residues. V lost 0 bases, J lost 2 bases, and 13 bases lay in between. CDR1 and CDR2 (germline): MNHEY, SVGAGI. The CDR3 region has the DNA TGTGCCAGCAGTTACTCGAGTGAGGGGACTCAAGAGACCCAGTACTTC. This codes for CASSYSSEGTQETQYF.

Turning to this clonotype: At one end, the junction sequence differs from germline, possibly due to a read error. The chain combines TRBV4-1 with TRBJ2-1; no clear D. This CDR3 spans 14 amino acids. CDR1 is MGHRA, CDR2 YSYEKL, per germline. Here the CDR3 reads CASSQVAGGDEQFF. CDR3 DNA: TGTGCCAGCAGCCAAGTCGCAGGTGGGGATGAGCAGTTCTTC.

This clonotype was detected only once. One end of the junction does not line up with germline, which may come from a read error. The chain combines TRBV4-1 with TRBJ1-2; 8 positions match TRBD1. Looked up from germline, CDR1 is MGHRA and CDR2 is YSYEKL. The CDR3 covers 15 residues. The CDR3 loop reads CASSRRGQDVYGHTF. CDR3 nucleotides: TGTGCCAGCAGCCGCCGGGGACAGGACGTCTATGGCCACACCTTC.

The chain is built from TRBV6-1 and TRBJ1-2, with 9 bases matching TRBD1. This CDR3 is 15 amino acids long. The J segment lost 4 bases and the V segment lost 1 base, leaving 4 bases of the junction unmatched. Germline assignment: CDR1 MNHNS and CDR2 SASEGT. CDR3 amino acids: CASSEVGTGLYGYTF. CDR3 sequence (DNA): TGTGCCAGCAGTGAAGTCGGGACAGGGCTCTATGGCTACACCTTC.

CDR3 sequence (DNA): TGTGCCAGCAGTTACATGGACATTCAGTACTTC. Its translation is CASSYMDIQYF. The rearrangement joins TRBV6-2 or TRBV6-3 to TRBJ2-4; D remains ambiguous. In germline, CDR1 is MNHEY, CDR2 SVGEGT. V shed 2 bases and J shed 8 bases, with 4 bases lying between them. The CDR3 runs 11 residues.

This chain connects TRBV19 to TRBJ1-1, with no clear D. Germline CDR1 is LNHDA and CDR2 is SQIVND (reference sequence). The ends were cut back, 3 bases at V and 1 base at J, with 3 bases in the middle. This CDR3 contains 12 residues. The CDR3 loop reads CASSIWNTEAFF. In DNA, the CDR3 is TGTGCCAGTAGTATTTGGAACACTGAAGCTTTCTTT.

The rearrangement joins TRBV19 to TRBJ1-5; 7 nucleotides match TRBD1. V was pared by 3 bases and J by 5 bases, with 7 bases of the junction left unmatched. Germline V gives CDR1 LNHDA, CDR2 SQIVND (reference sequence). The length of the CDR3 is 15 residues. CDR3 in amino acids: CASSIGGTVHQPQHF. The DNA of the CDR3 is TGTGCCAGTAGTATTGGAGGGACAGTGCATCAGCCCCAGCATTTT.

This clonotype turned up a few times. The V call is TRBV29-1, the J call TRBJ2-6, with TRBD2 matching over 7 bases. Germline V lookup: CDR1 SQVTM, CDR2 ANQGSEA. This CDR3 contains 17 residues. V dropped 5 bases and J dropped 0; count of bases not matched to a gene: 10. This chain's CDR3 is CSVSMVRGSSGANVLTF. CDR3 in DNA: TGCAGCGTTTCCATGGTGCGGGGGTCCTCTGGGGCCAACGTCCTGACTTTC.